These 28 T cell receptor beta chains came from one sample sequenced in a study of blood T cell repertoires in COVID-19. This table comes from immunoSEQ multiplex PCR, and its TCRdb copy is limited to in-frame clones, with some not included. This table holds about 170,000 clones, about 85% found once. Input material: peripheral blood. The receptors were gathered from a woman of 80 years or more with COVID-19, enrolled during active disease.

The rearrangement links TRBV3-1 (or the pseudogene TRBV3-2) to TRBJ1-1, with TRBD1 matching 12 bases. In germline, CDR1 is LGHDT, CDR2 YNNKEL (reference sequence). V lost 0 bases and J lost 6; bases outside the gene matches: 5. This CDR3 is 16 amino acids long. The chain's CDR3 is CASSQDMGQGAAEAFF. The CDR3 region has the DNA TGTGCCAGCAGCCAAGACATGGGACAGGGGGCAGCTGAAGCTTTCTTT.

A single count supports this clone. The chain recombines TRBV3-1 (or the pseudogene TRBV3-2) with TRBJ1-1; TRBD1 aligns across 7 bases. The V gene end was trimmed by 5 bases and the J gene end by 0 bases; junction bases not matched to a gene: 6. The CDR3 contains 15 residues. The germline V gene has CDR1 LGHDT and CDR2 YNNKEL (reference sequence). Written as DNA, the CDR3 is TGTGCCAGCAGCGCACGACAGGGATTGAACACTGAAGCTTTCTTT. Translated, it gives CASSARQGLNTEAFF.

The gene calls are TRBV7-2 and TRBJ2-3; no firm D call. V was pared by 4 bases and J by 1 base, with 15 bases between. This CDR3 is 16 amino acids long. Germline V lookup: CDR1 SGHTA, CDR2 FQGNSA. The CDR3 DNA is TGTGCCAGCAGCTCTGCCGGGTCCGCTGGCACAGATACGCAGTATTTT. Translation: CASSSAGSAGTDTQYF.

A single count supports this clone. CDR3 nucleotide sequence: TGTGCCAGCTCACCAGGATCCGGGACAGGGGCCAATCAGCCCCAGCATTTT. Its protein is CASSPGSGTGANQPQHF. This chain connects TRBV18 to TRBJ1-5, with 10 bases fitting TRBD1. V gave up 2 bases and J gave up 3 bases; unmatched junction bases: 7. CDR3 length equals 17 residues. Germline-derived CDR1 and CDR2 are KGHSH and LQKENI.

This clone was counted once. This likely reflects a read error, since a far larger clone is one base away. The chain couples TRBV11-2 to TRBJ2-7; the D is unclear. Germline V gene lookup returns CDR1 SGHAT and CDR2 FQNNGV. Trimming cost V 5 bases and J 2 bases, with 4 bases left between them. The CDR3 has 11 amino acids. CDR3: CASSPAYEQYF. CDR3 in DNA: TGTGCCAGCAGCCCAGCCTACGAGCAGTACTTC.

This clone was detected only once. J is TRBJ2-1 and V is TRBV7-3; 10 bases line up with TRBD1. The junction had 3 bases not matched to a gene; V was cut back by 4 bases and J by 6 bases. CDR1 is SGHTA, CDR2 FQGTGA, per germline. The CDR3 is 14 amino acids. The CDR3 region has the DNA TGTGCCAGCAGCTCCGGGACAGGGGCCAATGAGCAGTTCTTC. Its translation is CASSSGTGANEQFF.

The chain links TRBV3-1 (or the pseudogene TRBV3-2) to TRBJ1-2; D ambiguous. In germline, CDR1 is LGHDT, CDR2 YNNKEL (reference sequence). This CDR3 has 15 amino acids. V lost 4 bases, J lost 4 bases, and 16 bases lay in between. In DNA form, the CDR3 reads TGTGCCAGCAGCCCAGACGGGAGGGCGAGCTATGGCTACACCTTC. Its translation: CASSPDGRASYGYTF.

The chain recombines TRBV28 with TRBJ2-3, with TRBD2 as a possible D gene (5 bases). The CDR3 totals 16 residues. Trimming removed 4 bases from V and 4 bases from J, with 18 bases in between. Germline V gives CDR1 MDHEN, CDR2 SYDVKM. Here the CDR3 reads CASSSLLGAEADTQYF. In nucleotides, the CDR3 is TGTGCCAGCAGTTCCCTTTTGGGAGCAGAGGCAGATACGCAGTATTTT.

The V gene is TRBV11-2, the J gene TRBJ1-4, with TRBD1 matching over 8 bases. The CDR3 has 14 amino acids. The germline CDR1 and CDR2 sequences are SGHAT and FQNNGV. J lost 7 bases, V lost 5 bases, and 6 bases had no gene match. The CDR3 region has the DNA TGTGCCAGCAGCCCAGACAGGGGAAGTGAAAAACTGTTTTTT. This gives the protein CASSPDRGSEKLFF. The full variable domain, in which reference TRBV11-2 and TRBJ1-4 provide the parts outside the CDR3, is EAGVAQSPRYKIIEKRQSVAFWCNPISGHATLYWYQQILGQGPKLLIQFQNNGVVDDSQLPKDRFSAERLKGVDSTLKIQPAKLEDSAVYLCASSPDRGSEKLFFGSGTQLSVL.

The chain has TRBV19 and TRBJ1-5; 9 nucleotides match TRBD1. Germline assignment: CDR1 LNHDA and CDR2 SQIVND (reference sequence). J gave up 0 bases and V 8 bases, and 5 bases lay outside the gene matches. The CDR3 loop spans 15 amino acids. The CDR3 loop is CASSTTGGSNQPQHF. CDR3 in DNA: TGTGCCAGTTCGACGACAGGGGGTAGCAATCAGCCCCAGCATTTT.

This chain joins TRBV7-5 and TRBJ2-2; no check of the table's D call, TRBD1, against the DNA was made. TRBV7-5 is designated a pseudogene. CDR3 length: 15 amino acids. CDR3 loop: CARSLETGGTGELFF. Written as DNA, the CDR3 is TGTGCCAGAAGCTTAGAGACAGGGGGAACCGGGGAGCTGTTTTTT.

V is TRBV28 and J is TRBJ1-5; no clear D gene. The germline V and J ends were trimmed by 7 bases and 0 bases, with 7 bases remaining between them. CDR1 MDHEN and CDR2 SYDVKM come from the germline V gene. The CDR3 is made up of 13 amino acids. DNA for the CDR3: TGTGCCAGCAAATTATATAGCAATCAGCCCCAGCATTTT. The encoded protein is CASKLYSNQPQHF.

The chain uses TRBV10-1 and TRBJ1-4; 9 bases match TRBD1. The ends lost 8 bases at V and 7 bases at J; junction bases unmatched: 11. Germline V lookup: CDR1 WNHNN, CDR2 SYGVQD (reference sequence). The CDR3 length is 15 residues. The CDR3 DNA is TGCGCCAGCGGAGCCCCTACAGGGGGCCCTGAAAAACTGTTTTTT. Translating gives CASGAPTGGPEKLFF.

This clone was detected only a few times. The rearrangement uses TRBV18 and TRBJ1-5, with D possibly TRBD1 on 5 matching bases. The germline V gene has CDR1 KGHSH and CDR2 LQKENI. V lost 3 bases to trimming and J lost 6 bases, with 15 bases between them. The CDR3 is 15 residues long. The CDR3 DNA follows: TGTGCCAGCTCACCGGGAGCAGGGACTGGTCAGCCCCAGCATTTT. Translated, it gives CASSPGAGTGQPQHF.

This clone was recorded once. The chain recombines TRBV9 with TRBJ2-1, with 11 bases lining up with TRBD1. The length of the CDR3 is 15 residues. The V gene end was trimmed by 4 bases and the J gene end by 6 bases; junction bases not matched to a gene: 6. The germline gives CDR1 SGDLS, CDR2 YYNGEE. The chain's CDR3 is CASSMTGTGGNEQFF. CDR3 bases: TGTGCCAGCAGCATGACCGGGACAGGGGGCAATGAGCAGTTCTTC.

V is TRBV12-3 or TRBV12-4 and J is TRBJ1-2; D gene ambiguous. Trimming removed 6 bases from V and 7 bases from J, with 15 bases in between. The CDR3 is 13 residues long. As DNA, the CDR3 is TGTGCCAGCAGGTTTGGCGGGGAGGGTGGCTACACCTTC. Its protein product is CASRFGGEGGYTF.

This clone has a handful of counts. The chain recombines TRBV19 with TRBJ2-6; TRBD2 is a possible D gene (6 bases). The germline V gene has CDR1 LNHDA and CDR2 SQIVND (reference sequence). The V end was cut by 6 bases, the J end by 2 bases, with 17 bases between. The CDR3 covers 17 residues. The CDR3 DNA reads as TGTGCCAGTAGCCCTCGCTCCGGGGGAACTGGGGCCAACGTCCTGACTTTC. Encoded protein: CASSPRSGGTGANVLTF.

Of note for this clone: The germline gene is not matched at one end of the junction; a read error may be the cause. The chain carries TRBV19 and TRBJ2-7; D may be TRBD2 (6 bases). The germline V gene has CDR1 LNHDA and CDR2 SQIVND (reference sequence). The CDR3 extends over 14 amino acids. CDR3 coding DNA: TGTGCAAGTACTAGGGAGGCCACGGGATACGAGCAGTACTTC. Translation gives CASTREATGYEQYF.

The chain has TRBV30 and TRBJ1-5; TRBD1 matches at 9 bases. With 3 bases clipped from V and 7 bases from J, the junction kept 10 bases outside the gene matches. There are 15 residues in the CDR3. CDR1 is GTSNPN and CDR2 is SVGIG in the germline V gene (reference sequence). The CDR3 nucleotides read TGTGCCTGGAGCTCGTTGGGGACAGGGAACCAGCCCCAGCATTTT. It encodes CAWSSLGTGNQPQHF. Full variable domain (missing parts from reference TRBV30 and TRBJ1-5): SQTIHQWPATLVQPVGSPLSLECTVEGTSNPNLYWYRQAAGRGLQLLFYSVGIGQISSEVPQNLSASRPQDRQFILSSKKLLLSDSGFYLCAWSSLGTGNQPQHFGDGTRLSIL.

V gene TRBV18 combines with J gene TRBJ2-7, with 15 positions matching TRBD2. There are 16 residues in the CDR3. Germline V gene lookup returns CDR1 KGHSH and CDR2 LQKENI. The V segment lost 3 bases and the J segment 6 bases; nucleotides outside the gene matches: 6. The CDR3 protein is CASSPPGLAGGSEQYF. CDR3 nucleotide sequence: TGTGCCAGCTCACCTCCGGGACTAGCGGGAGGATCCGAGCAGTACTTC. The full variable domain, in which reference TRBV18 and TRBJ2-7 provide the parts outside the CDR3, is NAGVMQNPRHLVRRRGQEARLRCSPMKGHSHVYWYRQLPEEGLKFMVYLQKENIIDESGMPKERFSAEFPKEGPSILRIQQVVRGDSAAYFCASSPPGLAGGSEQYFGPGTRLTVT.

This clone appeared once. CDR3 protein: CASSPPMGAEAFF. The CDR3 DNA reads TGTGCCAGCTCACCACCTATGGGAGCTGAAGCTTTCTTT. The rearrangement uses TRBV18 and TRBJ1-1; D unresolved. CDR1 is KGHSH and CDR2 is LQKENI in the germline V gene. This CDR3 is built from 13 residues. The V and J ends lost 0 bases and 6 bases respectively, with 8 bases between them.

This chain uses TRBV14 with TRBJ2-7; TRBD2 matches at 8 bases. The J segment lost 2 bases and the V segment lost 4 bases, leaving 10 bases of the junction unmatched. CDR3 size: 16 residues. Germline V gives CDR1 SGHDN, CDR2 FVKESK. CDR3 amino acids: CASSLGGAGAAYEQYF. The CDR3 region has the DNA TGTGCCAGCAGCCTCGGGGGGGCGGGGGCCGCCTACGAGCAGTACTTC.

The chain has TRBV19 and TRBJ2-2; perhaps TRBD2 as D (7 bases). V lost 1 base and J 6 bases, leaving 9 bases between the germline ends. Per the germline V gene, CDR1 is LNHDA and CDR2 is SQIVND (reference sequence). This CDR3 has 14 residues. The chain's CDR3 is CASSIVGGAGELFF. DNA for the CDR3: TGTGCCAGTAGTATAGTAGGGGGGGCCGGGGAGCTGTTTTTT.

This clone was seen only a few times. The V call is TRBV19, the J call TRBJ1-4; 11 positions agree with TRBD1. V trimming: 4 bases; J trimming: 7 bases; junction bases outside the gene matches: 5. The CDR3 spans 15 residues. Germline-derived CDR1 and CDR2 are LNHDA and SQIVND (reference sequence). Here the CDR3 reads CASSTGQGAFEKLFF. The CDR3 DNA reads TGTGCCAGTAGTACCGGACAGGGGGCCTTTGAAAAACTGTTTTTT.

This chain links TRBV20-1 with TRBJ1-2; TRBD1 is a possible D gene (6 bases). Trimming took 5 bases from V and 7 from J, leaving 11 bases between them. Germline V gene sequence: CDR1 DFQATT, CDR2 SNEGSKA (reference sequence). The CDR3 is 11 residues long. DNA of the CDR3: TGCAGTGCTCGCACAGGGTTTGGCTACACCTTC. Its protein product is CSARTGFGYTF.

The chain is built from TRBV2 and TRBJ1-1; D remains ambiguous. CDR1 and CDR2 from the germline V gene are SNHLY and FYNNEI. Trimming stripped 6 bases from V and 4 bases from J, with 15 bases between. This CDR3 has 14 amino acids. The CDR3: CASSGKGEGTEAFF. Written as DNA, the CDR3 is TGTGCCAGCAGCGGTAAGGGAGAGGGCACTGAAGCTTTCTTT.

This chain connects TRBV28 to TRBJ2-3; 8 bases line up with TRBD1. This CDR3 spans 15 amino acids. Germline loops: CDR1 MDHEN, CDR2 SYDVKM. The trim removed 5 bases at V and 2 bases at J, leaving 6 bases unmatched. CDR3 nucleotides: TGTGCCAGCAGTACCAGACAGGGGTTCACAGATACGCAGTATTTT. This encodes CASSTRQGFTDTQYF.

The CDR3 is CASSYWSGDTDTQYF. CDR3 DNA: TGTGCCAGCAGTTATTGGTCGGGAGACACAGATACGCAGTATTTT. V gene TRBV6-2 or TRBV6-3 combines with J gene TRBJ2-3, with D perhaps matching TRBD2 (6 bases). Germline lookup yields CDR1 MNHEY and CDR2 SVGEGT. This CDR3 has 15 residues. Deletions cut 3 bases from V and 2 bases from J, with 12 bases between.